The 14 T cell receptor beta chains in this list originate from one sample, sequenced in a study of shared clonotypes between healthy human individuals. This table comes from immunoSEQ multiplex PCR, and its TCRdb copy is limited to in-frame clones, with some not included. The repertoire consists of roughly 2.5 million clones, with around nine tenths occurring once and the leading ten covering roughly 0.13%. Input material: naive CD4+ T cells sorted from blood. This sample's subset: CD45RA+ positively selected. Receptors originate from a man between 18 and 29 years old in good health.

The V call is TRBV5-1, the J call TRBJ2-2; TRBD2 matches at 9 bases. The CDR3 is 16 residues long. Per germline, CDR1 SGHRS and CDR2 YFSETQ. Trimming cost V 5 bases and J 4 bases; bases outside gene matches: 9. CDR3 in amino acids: CASRTRLAAPTGELFF. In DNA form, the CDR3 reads TGCGCCAGCAGGACGAGACTAGCGGCCCCCACCGGGGAGCTGTTTTTT.

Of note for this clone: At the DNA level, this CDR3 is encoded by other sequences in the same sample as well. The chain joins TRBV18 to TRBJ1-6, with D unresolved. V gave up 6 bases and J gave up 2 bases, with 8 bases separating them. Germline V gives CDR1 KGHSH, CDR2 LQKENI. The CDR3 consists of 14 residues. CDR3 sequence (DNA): TGTGCCAGCTCGAGGGAACCCTATAATTCACCCCTCCACTTT. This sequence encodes CASSREPYNSPLHF.

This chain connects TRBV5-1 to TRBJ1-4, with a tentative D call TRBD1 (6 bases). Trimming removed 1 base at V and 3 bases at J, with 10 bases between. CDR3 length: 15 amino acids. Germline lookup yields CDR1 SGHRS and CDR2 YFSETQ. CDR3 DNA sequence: TGCGCCAGCAGCTTGTGGGGGGGCCCTAATGAAAAACTGTTTTTT. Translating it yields CASSLWGGPNEKLFF. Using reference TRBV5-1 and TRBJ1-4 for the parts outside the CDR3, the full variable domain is KAGVTQTPRYLIKTRGQQVTLSCSPISGHRSVSWYQQTPGQGLQFLFEYFSETQRNKGNFPGRFSGRQFSNSRSEMNVSTLELGDSALYLCASSLWGGPNEKLFFGSGTQLSVL.

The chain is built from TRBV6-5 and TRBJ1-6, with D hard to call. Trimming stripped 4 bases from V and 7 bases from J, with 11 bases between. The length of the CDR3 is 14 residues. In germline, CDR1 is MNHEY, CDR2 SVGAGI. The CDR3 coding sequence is TGTGCCAGCAGTTCCCCCCGAAAAAATTCACCCCTCCACTTT. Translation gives CASSSPRKNSPLHF.

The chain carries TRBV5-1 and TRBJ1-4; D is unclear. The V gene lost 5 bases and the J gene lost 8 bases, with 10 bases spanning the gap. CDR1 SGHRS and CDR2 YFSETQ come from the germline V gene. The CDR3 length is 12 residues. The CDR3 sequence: CASRREREKLFF. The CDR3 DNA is TGCGCCAGCAGGCGCGAGCGGGAAAAACTGTTTTTT.

In DNA form, the CDR3 reads TGTGCCAGCTCACCACGTTCGCCGAACACCGGGGAGCTGTTTTTT. Translating it yields CASSPRSPNTGELFF. The rearrangement joins TRBV18 to TRBJ2-2; D not certain. Germline CDR1 KGHSH, CDR2 LQKENI. V lost 1 base, J lost 0 bases, and 6 bases lay in between. This CDR3 has 15 amino acids.

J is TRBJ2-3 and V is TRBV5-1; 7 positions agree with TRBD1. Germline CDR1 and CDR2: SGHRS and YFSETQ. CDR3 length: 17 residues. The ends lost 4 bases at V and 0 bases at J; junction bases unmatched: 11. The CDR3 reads CASSIVRQGLSTDTQYF. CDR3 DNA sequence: TGCGCCAGCAGCATAGTACGACAGGGTCTGAGCACAGATACGCAGTATTTT.

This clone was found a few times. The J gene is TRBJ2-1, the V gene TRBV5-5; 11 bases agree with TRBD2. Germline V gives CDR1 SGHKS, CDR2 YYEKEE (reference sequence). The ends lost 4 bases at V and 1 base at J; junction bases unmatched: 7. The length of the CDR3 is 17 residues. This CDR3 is CASSLLSGRVSYNEQFF. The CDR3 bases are TGTGCCAGCAGCCTCCTTAGCGGGAGGGTTTCCTACAATGAGCAGTTCTTC.

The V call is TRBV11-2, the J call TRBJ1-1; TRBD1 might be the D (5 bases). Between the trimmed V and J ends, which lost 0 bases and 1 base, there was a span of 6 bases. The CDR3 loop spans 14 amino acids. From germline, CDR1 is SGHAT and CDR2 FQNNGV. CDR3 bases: TGTGCCAGCAGCTTAGATCAGGGGAACACTGAAGCTTTCTTT. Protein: CASSLDQGNTEAFF.

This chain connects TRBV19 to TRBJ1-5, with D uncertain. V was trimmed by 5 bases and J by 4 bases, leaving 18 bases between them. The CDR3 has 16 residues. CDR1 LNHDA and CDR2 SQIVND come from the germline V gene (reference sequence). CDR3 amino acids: CASSSDRGVLNQPQHF. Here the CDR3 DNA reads TGTGCCAGTAGTTCGGACCGTGGTGTCTTGAATCAGCCCCAGCATTTT.

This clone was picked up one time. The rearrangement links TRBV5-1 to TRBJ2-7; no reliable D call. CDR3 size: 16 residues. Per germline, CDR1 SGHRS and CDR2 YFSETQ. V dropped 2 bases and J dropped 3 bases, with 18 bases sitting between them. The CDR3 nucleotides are TGCGCCAGCAGCTTTAGCAGTGGCGCTCAAGACTACGAGCAGTACTTC. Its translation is CASSFSSGAQDYEQYF.

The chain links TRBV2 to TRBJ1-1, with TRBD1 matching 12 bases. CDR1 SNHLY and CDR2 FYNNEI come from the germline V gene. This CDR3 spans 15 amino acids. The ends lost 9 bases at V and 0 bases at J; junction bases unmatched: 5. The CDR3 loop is CARGDRGLMNTEAFF. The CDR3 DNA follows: TGTGCCAGGGGGGACAGGGGGCTTATGAACACTGAAGCTTTCTTT. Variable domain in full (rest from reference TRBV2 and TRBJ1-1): EPEVTQTPSHQVTQMGQEVILRCVPISNHLYFYWYRQILGQKVEFLVSFYNNEISEKSEIFDDQFSVERPDGSNFTLKIRSTKLEDSAMYFCARGDRGLMNTEAFFGQGTRLTVV.

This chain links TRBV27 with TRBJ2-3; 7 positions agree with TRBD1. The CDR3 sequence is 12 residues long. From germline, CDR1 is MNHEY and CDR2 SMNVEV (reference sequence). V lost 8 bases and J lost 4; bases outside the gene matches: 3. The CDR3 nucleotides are TGTGCCAGCCGCGACAGGGCAGATACGCAGTATTTT. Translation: CASRDRADTQYF.

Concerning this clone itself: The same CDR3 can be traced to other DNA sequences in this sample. DNA of the CDR3: TGTGCCAGCAGTTACCAGGGGTACGAGCAGTACTTC. This sequence encodes CASSYQGYEQYF. The chain combines TRBV6-5 with TRBJ2-7; weak D call: TRBD1 (6 bases). CDR3 length: 12 residues. Per germline, CDR1 MNHEY and CDR2 SVGAGI. Trimming shortened V by 2 bases and J by 4 bases, and 6 bases separated the two germline ends.